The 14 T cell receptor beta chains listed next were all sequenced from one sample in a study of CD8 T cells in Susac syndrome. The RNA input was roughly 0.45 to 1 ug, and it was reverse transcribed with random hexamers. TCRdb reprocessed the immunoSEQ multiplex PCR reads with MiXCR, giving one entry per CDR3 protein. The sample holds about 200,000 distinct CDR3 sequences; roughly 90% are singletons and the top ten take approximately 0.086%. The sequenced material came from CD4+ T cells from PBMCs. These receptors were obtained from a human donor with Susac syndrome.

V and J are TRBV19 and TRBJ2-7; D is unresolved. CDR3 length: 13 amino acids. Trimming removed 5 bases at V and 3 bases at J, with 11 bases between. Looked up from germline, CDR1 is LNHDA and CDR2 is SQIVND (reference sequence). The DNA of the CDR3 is TGTGCCAGTAGTCCTGAACAAGGCTACGAGCAGTACTTC. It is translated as CASSPEQGYEQYF.

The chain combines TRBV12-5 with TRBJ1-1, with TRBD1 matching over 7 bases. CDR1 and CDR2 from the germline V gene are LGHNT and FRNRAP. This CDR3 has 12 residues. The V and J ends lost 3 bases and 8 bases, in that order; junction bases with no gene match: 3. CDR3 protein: CASGFGDREAFF. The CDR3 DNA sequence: TGTGCTAGTGGTTTTGGGGACAGAGAAGCTTTCTTT.

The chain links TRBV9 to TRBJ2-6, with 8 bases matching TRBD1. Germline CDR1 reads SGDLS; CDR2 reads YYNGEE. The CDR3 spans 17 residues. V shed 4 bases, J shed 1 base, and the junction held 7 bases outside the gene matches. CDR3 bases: TGTGCCAGCAGCCGTACCCAGGGGGCATCTGGGGCCAACGTCCTGACTTTC. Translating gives CASSRTQGASGANVLTF.

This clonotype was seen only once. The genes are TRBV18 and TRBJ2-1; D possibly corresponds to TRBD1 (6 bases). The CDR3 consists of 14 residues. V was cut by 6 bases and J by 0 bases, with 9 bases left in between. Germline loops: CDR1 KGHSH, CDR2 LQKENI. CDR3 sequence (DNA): TGTGCCAGCTCCCGGGACAACTCCTACAATGAGCAGTTCTTC. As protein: CASSRDNSYNEQFF.

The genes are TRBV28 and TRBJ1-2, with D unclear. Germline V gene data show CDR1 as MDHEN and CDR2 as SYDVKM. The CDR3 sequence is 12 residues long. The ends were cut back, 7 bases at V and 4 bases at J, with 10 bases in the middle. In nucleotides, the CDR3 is TGTGCCAGCAACAAATCAGGCTATGGCTACACCTTC. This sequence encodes CASNKSGYGYTF.

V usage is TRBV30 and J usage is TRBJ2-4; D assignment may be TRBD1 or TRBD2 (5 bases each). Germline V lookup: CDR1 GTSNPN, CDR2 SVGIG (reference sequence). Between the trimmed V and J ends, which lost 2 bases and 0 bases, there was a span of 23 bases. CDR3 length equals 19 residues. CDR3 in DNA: TGTGCCTGGAGTACTCGGGACCGAAAAACCCTTCTAGCCAAAAACATTCAGTACTTC. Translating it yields CAWSTRDRKTLLAKNIQYF.

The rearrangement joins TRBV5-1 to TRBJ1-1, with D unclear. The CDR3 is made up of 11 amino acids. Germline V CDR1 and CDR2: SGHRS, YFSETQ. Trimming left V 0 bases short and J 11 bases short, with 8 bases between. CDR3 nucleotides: TGCGCCAGCAGCTTGGACAGTGTGGCTTTCTTT. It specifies CASSLDSVAFF. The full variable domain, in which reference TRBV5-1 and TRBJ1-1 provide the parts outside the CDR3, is KAGVTQTPRYLIKTRGQQVTLSCSPISGHRSVSWYQQTPGQGLQFLFEYFSETQRNKGNFPGRFSGRQFSNSRSEMNVSTLELGDSALYLCASSLDSVAFFGQGTRLTVV.

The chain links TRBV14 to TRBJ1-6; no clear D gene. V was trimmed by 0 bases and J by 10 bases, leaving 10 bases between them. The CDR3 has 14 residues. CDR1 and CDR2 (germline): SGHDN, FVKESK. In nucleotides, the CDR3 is TGTGCCAGCAGCCAAGATGTAGGGAGCTCACCCCTCCACTTT. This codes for CASSQDVGSSPLHF.

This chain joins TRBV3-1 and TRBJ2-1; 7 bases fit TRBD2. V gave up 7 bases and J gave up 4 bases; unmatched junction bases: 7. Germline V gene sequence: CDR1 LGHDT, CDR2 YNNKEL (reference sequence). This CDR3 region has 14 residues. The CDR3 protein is CASTRGSGYNEQFF. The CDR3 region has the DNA TGTGCCAGCACCCGGGGTAGCGGGTACAATGAGCAGTTCTTC.

Here the CDR3 DNA reads TGCAGTGCTGGGGGGGCTAGCGGGTACCAAGAGACCCAGTACTTC. Protein sequence: CSAGGASGYQETQYF. J is TRBJ2-5 and V is TRBV20-1; TRBD2 aligns across 8 bases. Germline values: CDR1 DFQATT, CDR2 SNEGSKA (reference sequence). V lost 5 bases and J lost 0; bases outside the gene matches: 8. The CDR3 totals 15 residues.

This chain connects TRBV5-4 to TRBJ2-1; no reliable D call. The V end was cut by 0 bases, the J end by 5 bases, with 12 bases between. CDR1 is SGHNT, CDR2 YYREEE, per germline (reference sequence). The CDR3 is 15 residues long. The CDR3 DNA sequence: TGTGCCAGCAGCTTGGTGGCTAAAACAAACAATGAGCAGTTCTTC. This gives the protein CASSLVAKTNNEQFF.

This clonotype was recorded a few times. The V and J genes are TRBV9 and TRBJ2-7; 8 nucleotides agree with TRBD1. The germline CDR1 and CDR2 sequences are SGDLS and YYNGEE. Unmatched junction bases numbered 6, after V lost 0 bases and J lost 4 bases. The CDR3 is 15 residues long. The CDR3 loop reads CASSVDDRGLYEQYF. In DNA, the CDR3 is TGTGCCAGCAGCGTAGATGACAGGGGTCTGTACGAGCAGTACTTC.

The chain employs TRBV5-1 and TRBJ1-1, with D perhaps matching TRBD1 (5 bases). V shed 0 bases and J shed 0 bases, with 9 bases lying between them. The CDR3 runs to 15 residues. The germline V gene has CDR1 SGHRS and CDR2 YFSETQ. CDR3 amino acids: CASSLEIRVNTEAFF. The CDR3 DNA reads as TGCGCCAGCAGCTTGGAAATCAGGGTGAACACTGAAGCTTTCTTT.

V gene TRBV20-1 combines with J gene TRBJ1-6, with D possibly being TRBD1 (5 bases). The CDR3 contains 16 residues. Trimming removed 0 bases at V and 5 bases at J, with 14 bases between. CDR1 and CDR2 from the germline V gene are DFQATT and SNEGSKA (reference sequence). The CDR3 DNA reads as TGCAGTGCTAGAGATCAAGGGGCAGGGCATAATTCACCCCTCCACTTT. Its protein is CSARDQGAGHNSPLHF.